This T cell receptor (beta chain) was sequenced during a study of blood T cell repertoires in COVID-19. This clone showed up just a few times. From germline, CDR1 is LNHNV and CDR2 YYDKDF (reference sequence). The CDR3 contains 16 residues. V was clipped by 6 bases and J by 5 bases; unmatched bases: 13. Original handling: Researchers report that nucleated cell counts were estimated from reference gene primer amplification. Libraries were prepared by immunoSEQ multiplex PCR; TCRdb keeps only in-frame clonotypes and omits some of them. V and J calls and clone size are as listed in that table; D and trimming were resolved from the DNA. The sample gives 51,000 or so clones, about 80% of which show up once; 6.9% is in the top ten.

This receptor was obtained from a man in his 70s with active COVID-19. The genes are TRBV15 and TRBJ2-5, with TRBD1 matching 9 bases. The sequencing sample was made of peripheral blood. This CDR3 reads CATRDDRGWPLETQYF. CDR3 sequence (DNA): TGTGCCACCAGAGATGACAGGGGGTGGCCCCTGGAGACCCAGTACTTC.